This TCR beta chain was recorded in a study of T cells in Graves' hyperthyroidism and ophthalmopathy. This clonotype was seen ten or more times. The CDR3 regions of TCR beta were amplified from RNA transcripts. RT-PCR in the first round (using the HTBI primer set) targeted the TCR CDR3. Via MiXCR, TCRdb re-called the multiplex PCR reads, giving one row per CDR3 protein. The repertoire holds about 360,000 distinct CDR3 sequences, with about 25% as singletons. This CDR3 region has 15 residues. Unmatched junction bases numbered 6, after V lost 1 base and J lost 6 bases. In germline, CDR1 is SGHTA, CDR2 FQGNSA.

Sequenced: blood. The receptor was isolated from a man aged 50-59 years with Graves' hyperthyroidism. This rearrangement joins TRBV7-2 to TRBJ2-7, with TRBD2 matching over 10 bases. CDR3 DNA sequence: TGTGCCAGCAGCTTAGGAGCGGGAGGGTATCGCGAGCAGTACTTC. Translation gives CASSLGAGGYREQYF.